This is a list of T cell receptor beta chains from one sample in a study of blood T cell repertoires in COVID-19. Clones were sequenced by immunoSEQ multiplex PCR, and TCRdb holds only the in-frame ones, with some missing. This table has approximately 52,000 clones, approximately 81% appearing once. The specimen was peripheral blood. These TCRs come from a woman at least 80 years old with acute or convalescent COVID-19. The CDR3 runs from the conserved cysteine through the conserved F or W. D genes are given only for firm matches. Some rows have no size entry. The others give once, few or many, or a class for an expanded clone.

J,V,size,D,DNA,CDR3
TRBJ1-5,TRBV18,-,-,TGTGCCAGCTCACCAGGCAGGGTAGGTCAGCCCCAGCATTTT,CASSPGRVGQPQHF
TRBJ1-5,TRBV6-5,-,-,TGTGCCAGCAGTCCAGGTGGCCGCCAGCCCCAGCATTTT,CASSPGGRQPQHF
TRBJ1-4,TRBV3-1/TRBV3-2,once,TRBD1,TGTGCCAGCAGCCAACCGGGACAGGGGGCGGCTAATGAAAAACTGTTTTTT,CASSQPGQGAANEKLFF
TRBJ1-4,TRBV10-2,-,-,TGCGCCAGCAGTGGGGCAGGGCGGAGTGAAAAACTGTTTTTT,CASSGAGRSEKLFF
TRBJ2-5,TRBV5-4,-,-,TGTGCCAGCAGCCAAAGCGGTGTACAAGAGACCCAGTACTTC,CASSQSGVQETQYF
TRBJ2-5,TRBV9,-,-,TGTGCCAGCAGCCTTAATGTGGGTCCGGGTGAGACCCAGTACTTC,CASSLNVGPGETQYF
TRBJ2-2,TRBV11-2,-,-,TGTGCCAGCAGCCCACTCCGGGAGACCGGGGAGCTGTTTTTT,CASSPLRETGELFF
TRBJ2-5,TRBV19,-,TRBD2,TGTGCCAGTAGTATTGGGTCTAGCGGGGGGCGGGAGACCCAGTACTTC,CASSIGSSGGRETQYF
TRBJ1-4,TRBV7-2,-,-,TGTGCCAGCAGCCGAGCAACTAATGAAAAACTGTTTTTT,CASSRATNEKLFF
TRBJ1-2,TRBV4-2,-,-,TGTGCCAGCAGCCGGACTACTCGAGAGGACTACACCTTC,CASSRTTREDYTF
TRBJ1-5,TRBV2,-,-,TGTGCCAGCAGTGGGGCGGGGCCCCAGCATTTT,CASSGAGPQHF
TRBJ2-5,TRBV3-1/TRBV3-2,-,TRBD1,TGTGCCAGCAGCGCCTGGGACAGGGGAGCCCAAGAGACCCAGTACTTC,CASSAWDRGAQETQYF
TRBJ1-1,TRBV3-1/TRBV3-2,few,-,TGTGCCAGCAGACTTACAGGAGTCCCTGAAGCTTTCTTT,CASRLTGVPEAFF
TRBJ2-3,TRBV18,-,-,TGTGCCAGCTCACCACCAGAGTTATACACAGATACGCAGTATTTT,CASSPPELYTDTQYF
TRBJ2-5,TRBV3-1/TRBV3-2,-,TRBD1,TGTGCCAGCAGCCAATGGGGACAGGGCTTGGAGACCCAGTACTTC,CASSQWGQGLETQYF
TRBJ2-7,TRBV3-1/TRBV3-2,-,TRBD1,TGTGCCAGCAGCCTTCCGGGACAGGGGAGGGACGAGCAGTACTTC,CASSLPGQGRDEQYF
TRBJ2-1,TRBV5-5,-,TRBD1,TGTGCCAGCACCGGAGGGACAGGCTCCTACAATGAGCAGTTCTTC,CASTGGTGSYNEQFF
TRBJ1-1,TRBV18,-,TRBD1,TGTGCCAGCTCACCGTTCGATCGACAGGGGGTTTTTGAAGCTTTCTTT,CASSPFDRQGVFEAFF
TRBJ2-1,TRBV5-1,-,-,TGCGCCAGCAGCTCGGACGGGAGCTCCTACAATGAGCAGTTCTTC,CASSSDGSSYNEQFF
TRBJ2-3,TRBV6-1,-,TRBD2,TGTGCCAGCAGTGACGGGGGGGCAGATACGCAGTATTTT,CASSDGGADTQYF
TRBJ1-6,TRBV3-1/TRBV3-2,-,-,TGTGCCAGCAGCCAGGGGCCTAATTCACCCCTCCACTTT,CASSQGPNSPLHF
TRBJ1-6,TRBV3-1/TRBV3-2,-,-,TGTGCCAGCAGCCAAGTGGGGCAATCTCCCAATTCACCCCTCCACTTT,CASSQVGQSPNSPLHF
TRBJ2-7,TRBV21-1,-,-,TGTGCCAGCAGCAAAGCTCCAGGCGAGCTAGAGACTGGCGGGTTCTCCTACGAGCAGTACTTC,CASSKAPGELETGGFSYEQYF
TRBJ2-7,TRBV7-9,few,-,TGTGCCAGCAGCTTAGTAAGGTCGGGGTCCTACGAGCAGTACTTC,CASSLVRSGSYEQYF
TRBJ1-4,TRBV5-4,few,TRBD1,TGTGCCAGCAGCCCTAAACAGGGGGCAGGGGAAAAACTGTTTTTT,CASSPKQGAGEKLFF
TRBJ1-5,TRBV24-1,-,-,TGTGCCACCAGTGAGCTGCAGGGGAGCAATCAGCCCCAGCATTTT,CATSELQGSNQPQHF
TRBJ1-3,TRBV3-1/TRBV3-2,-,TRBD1,TGTGCCAGCAGCCGAACAGGGGGCGGAAACACCATATATTTT,CASSRTGGGNTIYF
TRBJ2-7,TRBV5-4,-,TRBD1,TGTGCCAGCAGCTACGCCCGGGACAGGGATGACGAGCAGTACTTC,CASSYARDRDDEQYF
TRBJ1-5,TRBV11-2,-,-,TGTGCCAGCAGCTTAGGGGTTCCGGGCAGGGCCCAGCCCCAGCATTTT,CASSLGVPGRAQPQHF
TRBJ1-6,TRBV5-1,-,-,TGCGCCAGCAAAACCGACCGGGTCCCAAATTCACCCCTCCACTTT,CASKTDRVPNSPLHF
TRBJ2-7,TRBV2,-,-,TGTGCCAGCAGTACGACGGTGTGGGGGGAAAGAATCTACGAGCAGTACTTC,CASSTTVWGERIYEQYF
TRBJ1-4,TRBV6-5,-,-,TGTGCCAGCAGAGTTTCACAGGGTTCTAATGAAAAACTGTTTTTT,CASRVSQGSNEKLFF
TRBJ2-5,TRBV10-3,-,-,TGTGCCATCAGTGACCCTTCGGTTGAGACCCAGTACTTC,CAISDPSVETQYF
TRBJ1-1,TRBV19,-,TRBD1,TGTGCCAGTAGAACGACAGGGGGGAACACTGAAGCTTTCTTT,CASRTTGGNTEAFF
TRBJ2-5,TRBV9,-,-,TGTGCCAGCAGCGTTCGGATGGGGGCCAACCAAGAGACCCAGTACTTC,CASSVRMGANQETQYF
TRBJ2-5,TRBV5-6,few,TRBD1,TGTGCCAGCAGCCTCTTTACGACAGGGCGTGAGACCCAGTACTTC,CASSLFTTGRETQYF
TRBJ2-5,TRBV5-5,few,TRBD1,TGTGCCAGCAGCTTCGGCTGGGACAGGGACTACCAAGAGACCCAGTACTTC,CASSFGWDRDYQETQYF
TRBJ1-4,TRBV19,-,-,TGTGCCAGTAGTATTCGTCGCGGAGTCAATGAAAAACTGTTTTTT,CASSIRRGVNEKLFF
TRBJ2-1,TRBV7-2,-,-,TGTGCCAGCAGCCCCGGGTCGGGGATTTCCTACAATGAGCAGTTCTTC,CASSPGSGISYNEQFF
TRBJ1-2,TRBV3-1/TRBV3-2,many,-,TGTGCCAGCAGCCAAGATAGACAGACAAGCTACACCTTC,CASSQDRQTSYTF
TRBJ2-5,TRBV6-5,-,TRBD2,TGTGCCAGCAGTACGGGACTAGTGCATCACTTC,CASSTGLVHHF
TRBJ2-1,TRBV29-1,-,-,TGCAGCGCAGCAACCCAGGGCAATGAGCAGTTCTTC,CSAATQGNEQFF
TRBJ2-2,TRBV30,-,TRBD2,TGTGCCTGGAGTTCGGGACTAGCGGGGGCCGGGGAGCTGTTTTTT,CAWSSGLAGAGELFF
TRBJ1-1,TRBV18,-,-,TGTGCCAGCTCATTCACACGACAGGACACTGAAGCTTTCTTT,CASSFTRQDTEAFF
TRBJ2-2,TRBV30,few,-,TGTGCCTGGACAGGGTCGGCGACCGGGGAGCTGTTTTTT,CAWTGSATGELFF
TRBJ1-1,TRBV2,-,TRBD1,TGTGCCAGCAGAACCGACAGGGGGACTGAAGCTTTCTTT,CASRTDRGTEAFF
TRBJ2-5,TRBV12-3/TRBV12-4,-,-,TGTGCCACATCGGGGGACGGCGAAGAGACCCAGTACTTC,CATSGDGEETQYF
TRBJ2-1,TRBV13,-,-,TGTGCCAGCAGCTTTGGCGGGGCGGCCAATGAGCAGTTCTTC,CASSFGGAANEQFF
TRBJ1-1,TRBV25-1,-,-,TGTGCCAGCAGTGAATTGGGGGCCCTACAGAACACTGAAGCTTTCTTT,CASSELGALQNTEAFF
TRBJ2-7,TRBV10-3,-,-,TGTGCCATCAGTGAGTCGGGGGTCGGACAGTACGAGCAGTACTTC,CAISESGVGQYEQYF
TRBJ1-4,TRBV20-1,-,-,TGCAGTGCGTGGGGGGGTGAAAAACTGTTTTTT,CSAWGGEKLFF
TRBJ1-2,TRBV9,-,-,TGTGCCAGCAGCGCGGGGGGACAACAACTTAGAGCTGGCTACACCTTC,CASSAGGQQLRAGYTF